A single sample is the source of the 2 T cell receptor beta chains below, sequenced in a study of regulatory T cells in long-lasting Graves disease (dated by TCRdb to the early 2020s). Library construction relied on multiplex PCR. These reads were obtained on an Illumina HiSeq 4000. CDR3 regions were amplified by Arm-PCR with iRepertoire HTBI primers to construct TCR beta libraries. TCRdb itself trimmed the public reads at Q25 with fastp, ran MiXCR and retained productive beta chains. Each entry is one CDR3 protein sequence, shown with its most common DNA and genes. Across this sample there are some 300,000 distinct CDR3 sequences, with 22% seen only once. Jointly, the top ten make up around 50% of the sample. What the time point label conveys for this sample: persistent/refractory GD, antithyroid drugs over 5 years with positive TRAb. For both TCR sequencing and RNA sequencing, RNA was extracted from PBMCs in TRIzol.

Here the sequenced sample was peripheral blood mononuclear cells (PBMCs), taken when the disease was refractory, from a patient treated with antithyroid drugs. These receptors originate from a female donor with Graves disease.

This clonotype was observed once. This chain uses TRBV3-1 with TRBJ1-2; D unclear. V was clipped by 1 base and J by 4 bases, with 13 bases between them. CDR1 and CDR2 from the germline V gene are LGHDT and YNNKEL (reference sequence). CDR3 length: 15 amino acids. The CDR3: CASSQGLKAFYGYTF. CDR3 coding DNA: TGTGCCAGCAGCCAAGGTTTAAAGGCCTTCTATGGCTACACCTTC.

This clonotype was seen more than once but under ten times. This chain connects TRBV6-5 to TRBJ2-4; TRBD2 aligns across 7 bases. V dropped 2 bases and J dropped 3; count of bases not matched to a gene: 4. The CDR3 length is 15 residues. CDR1 MNHEY and CDR2 SVGAGI come from the germline V gene. CDR3 sequence: CASSYGGGGKNIQYF. In nucleotides, the CDR3 is TGTGCCAGCAGTTACGGGGGGGGGGGCAAAAACATTCAGTACTTC.